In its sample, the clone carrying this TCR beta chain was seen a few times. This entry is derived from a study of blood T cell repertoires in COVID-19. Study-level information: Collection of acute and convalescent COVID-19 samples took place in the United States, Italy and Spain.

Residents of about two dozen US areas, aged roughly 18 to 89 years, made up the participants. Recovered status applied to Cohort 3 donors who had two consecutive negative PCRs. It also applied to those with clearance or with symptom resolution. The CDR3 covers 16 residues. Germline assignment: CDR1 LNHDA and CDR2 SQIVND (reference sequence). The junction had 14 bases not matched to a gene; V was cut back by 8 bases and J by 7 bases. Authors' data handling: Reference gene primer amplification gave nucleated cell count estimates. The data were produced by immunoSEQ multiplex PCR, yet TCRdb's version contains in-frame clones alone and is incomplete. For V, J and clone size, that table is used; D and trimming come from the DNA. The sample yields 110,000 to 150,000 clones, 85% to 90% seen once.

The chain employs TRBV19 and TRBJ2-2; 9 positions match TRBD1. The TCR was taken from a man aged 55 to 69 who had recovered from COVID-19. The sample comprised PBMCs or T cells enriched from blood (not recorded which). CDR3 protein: CASCQGTGIFGGELFF. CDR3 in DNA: TGTGCCAGTTGCCAGGGGACAGGGATATTTGGCGGGGAGCTGTTTTTT. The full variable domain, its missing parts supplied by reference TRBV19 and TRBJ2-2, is DGGITQSPKYLFRKEGQNVTLSCEQNLNHDAMYWYRQDPGQGLRLIYYSQIVNDFQKGDIAEGYSVSREKKESFPLTVTSAQKNPTAFYLCASCQGTGIFGGELFFGEGSRLTVL.